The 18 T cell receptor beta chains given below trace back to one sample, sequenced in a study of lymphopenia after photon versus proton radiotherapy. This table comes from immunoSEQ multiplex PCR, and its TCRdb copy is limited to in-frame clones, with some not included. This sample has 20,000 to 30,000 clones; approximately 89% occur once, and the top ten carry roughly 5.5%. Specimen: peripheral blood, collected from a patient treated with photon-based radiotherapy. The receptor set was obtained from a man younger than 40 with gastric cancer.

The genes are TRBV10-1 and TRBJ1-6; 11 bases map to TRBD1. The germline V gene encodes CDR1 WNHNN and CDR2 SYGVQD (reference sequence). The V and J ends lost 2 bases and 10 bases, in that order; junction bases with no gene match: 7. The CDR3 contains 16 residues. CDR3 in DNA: TGCGCCAGCAGTGAGGATATAGGGACAGGGGGGTCACCCCTCCACTTT. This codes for CASSEDIGTGGSPLHF.

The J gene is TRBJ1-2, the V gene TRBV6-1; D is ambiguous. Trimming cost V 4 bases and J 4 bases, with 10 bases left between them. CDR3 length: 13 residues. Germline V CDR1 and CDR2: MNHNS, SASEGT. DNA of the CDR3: TGTGCCAGCAGTGTTTCCAGCGGCTATGGCTACACCTTC. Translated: CASSVSSGYGYTF.

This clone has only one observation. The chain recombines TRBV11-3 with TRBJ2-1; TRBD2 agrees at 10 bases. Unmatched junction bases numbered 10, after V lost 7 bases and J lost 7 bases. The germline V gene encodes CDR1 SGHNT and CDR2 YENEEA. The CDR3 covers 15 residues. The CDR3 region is CASNHIAGGGNEQFF. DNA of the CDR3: TGTGCCAGCAACCATATAGCGGGAGGAGGGAATGAGCAGTTCTTC.

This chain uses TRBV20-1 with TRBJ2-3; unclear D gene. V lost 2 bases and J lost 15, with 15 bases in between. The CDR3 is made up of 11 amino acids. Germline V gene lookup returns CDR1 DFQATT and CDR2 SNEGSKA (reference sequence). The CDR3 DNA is TGCAGTGCTAGACTGCCTACCCTCAATTATTTT. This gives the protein CSARLPTLNYF.

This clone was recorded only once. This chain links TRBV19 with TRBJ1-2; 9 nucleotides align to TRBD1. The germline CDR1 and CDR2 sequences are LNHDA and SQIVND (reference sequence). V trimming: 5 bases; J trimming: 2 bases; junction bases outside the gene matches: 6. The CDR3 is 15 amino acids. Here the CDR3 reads CASSPEGTGNYGYTF. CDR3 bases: TGTGCCAGTAGTCCGGAGGGGACAGGGAACTATGGCTACACCTTC.

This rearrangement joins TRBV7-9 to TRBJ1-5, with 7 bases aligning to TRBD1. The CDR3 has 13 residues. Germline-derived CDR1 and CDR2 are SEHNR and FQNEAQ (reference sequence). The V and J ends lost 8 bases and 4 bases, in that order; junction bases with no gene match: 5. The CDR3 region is CASAKTGNQPQHF. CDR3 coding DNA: TGTGCCAGCGCAAAGACAGGGAATCAGCCCCAGCATTTT.

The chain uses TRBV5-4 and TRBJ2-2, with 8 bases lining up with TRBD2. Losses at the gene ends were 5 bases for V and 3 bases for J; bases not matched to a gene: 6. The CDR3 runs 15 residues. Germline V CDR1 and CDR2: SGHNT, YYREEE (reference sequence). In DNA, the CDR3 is TGTGCCAGCAGACCGGGACTAGATTACACCGGGGAGCTGTTTTTT. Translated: CASRPGLDYTGELFF.

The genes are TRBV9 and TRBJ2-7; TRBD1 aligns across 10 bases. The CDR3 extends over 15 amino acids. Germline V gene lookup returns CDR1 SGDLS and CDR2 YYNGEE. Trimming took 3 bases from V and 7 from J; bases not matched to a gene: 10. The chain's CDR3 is CASSAPGQGTGEQYF. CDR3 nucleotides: TGTGCCAGCAGCGCTCCGGGACAGGGGACTGGGGAGCAGTACTTC.

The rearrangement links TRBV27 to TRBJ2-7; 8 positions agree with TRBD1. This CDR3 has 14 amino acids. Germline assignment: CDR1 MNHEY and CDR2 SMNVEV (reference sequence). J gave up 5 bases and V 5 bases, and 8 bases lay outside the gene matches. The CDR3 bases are TGTGCCAGCAGTACCTCGGACAGGGCCCACGAGCAGTACTTC. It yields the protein CASSTSDRAHEQYF.

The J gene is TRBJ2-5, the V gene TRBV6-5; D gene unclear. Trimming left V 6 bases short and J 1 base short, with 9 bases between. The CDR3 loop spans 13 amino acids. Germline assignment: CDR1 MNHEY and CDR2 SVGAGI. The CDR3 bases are TGTGCCAGCAGGGGCTTTACCCAAGAGACCCAGTACTTC. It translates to CASRGFTQETQYF.

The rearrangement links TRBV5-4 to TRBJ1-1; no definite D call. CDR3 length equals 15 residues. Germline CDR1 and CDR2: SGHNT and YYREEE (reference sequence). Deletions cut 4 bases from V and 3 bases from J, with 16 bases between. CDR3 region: CASSPDGEKDTEAFF. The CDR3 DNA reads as TGTGCCAGCAGCCCGGACGGGGAGAAGGACACTGAAGCTTTCTTT.

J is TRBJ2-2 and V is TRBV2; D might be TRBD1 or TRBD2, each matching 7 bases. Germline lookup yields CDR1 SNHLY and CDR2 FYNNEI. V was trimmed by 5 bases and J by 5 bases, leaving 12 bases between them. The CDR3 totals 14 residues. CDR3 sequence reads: CASSIRGGTGELFF. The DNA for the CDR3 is TGTGCCAGCAGTATCAGGGGGGGGACCGGGGAGCTGTTTTTT.

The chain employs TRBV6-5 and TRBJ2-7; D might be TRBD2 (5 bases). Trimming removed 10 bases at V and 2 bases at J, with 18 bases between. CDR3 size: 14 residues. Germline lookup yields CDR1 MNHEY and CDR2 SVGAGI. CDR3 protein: CATQAATNPYEQYF. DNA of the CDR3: TGTGCCACCCAAGCGGCGACCAACCCCTACGAGCAGTACTTC.

The CDR3 spells CASSPRDFKNNEQFF. The CDR3 DNA is TGTGCCAGCAGCCCCCGGGACTTCAAAAACAATGAGCAGTTCTTC. J is TRBJ2-1 and V is TRBV7-2, with D tentatively TRBD2 (6 bases). With 5 bases removed from V and 5 bases from J, the gap between germline ends came to 16 bases. The length of the CDR3 is 15 residues. The germline V gene has CDR1 SGHTA and CDR2 FQGNSA.

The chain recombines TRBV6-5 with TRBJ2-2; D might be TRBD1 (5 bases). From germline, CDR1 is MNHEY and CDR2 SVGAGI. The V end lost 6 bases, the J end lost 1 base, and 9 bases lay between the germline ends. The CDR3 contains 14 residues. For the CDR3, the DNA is TGTGCCAGCAGCACCGACAGGAACACCGGGGAGCTGTTTTTT. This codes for CASSTDRNTGELFF.

CDR3 nucleotides: TGCGCCAGCAGCCAGGCGCACCCGGGACAGGGCTACGAGCAGTACTTC. The encoded protein is CASSQAHPGQGYEQYF. The chain uses TRBV4-3 and TRBJ2-5; 9 bases line up with TRBD1. The J call could be wrong; TRBJ2-7 is a better fit for the DNA end. Germline values: CDR1 LGHNA, CDR2 YSLEER. This CDR3 has 16 amino acids.

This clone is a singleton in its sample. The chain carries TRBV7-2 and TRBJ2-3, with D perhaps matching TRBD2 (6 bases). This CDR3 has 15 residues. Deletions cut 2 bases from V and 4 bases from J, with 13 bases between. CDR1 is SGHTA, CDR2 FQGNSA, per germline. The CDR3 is CASSLSVGGPDTQYF. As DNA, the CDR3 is TGTGCCAGCAGCTTATCCGTGGGGGGACCAGATACGCAGTATTTT.

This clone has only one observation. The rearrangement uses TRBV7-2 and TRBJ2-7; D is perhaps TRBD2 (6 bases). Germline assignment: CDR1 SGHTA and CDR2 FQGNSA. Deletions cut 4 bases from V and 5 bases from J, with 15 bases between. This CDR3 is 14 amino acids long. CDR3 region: CASSSIRERNEQYF. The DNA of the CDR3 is TGTGCCAGCAGCTCCATCCGGGAGCGAAACGAGCAGTACTTC.